The rows below give T cell receptor beta chains drawn from one sample of a study of beta chain features in type 1 diabetes. Sequencing was performed with immunoSEQ multiplex PCR; in TCRdb, only in-frame clones are kept and a portion is missing. The sample records 390,000 or so clones, around 13% being singletons. Specimen: naive CD4+ T cells from blood. The receptors here all came from a man aged 30-40 years in good health. Both conserved end residues are part of each CDR3. Fields, in order: clone size, J gene, D gene, V gene, CDR3 DNA, CDR3 protein. D genes are given only for firm matches. Clone size is shown for a subset of rows, as once, few, many or a class of expanded clone.

>.|TRBJ2-3|TRBD1|TRBV10-3
TGTGCCATCAGATCTGGGGGACAGGGGACAGATACGCAGTATTTT
CAIRSGGQGTDTQYF
>few|TRBJ2-6|.|TRBV5-6
TGTGCCAGCAGCAGGGAGGTAGGGGCCAACGTCCTGACTTTC
CASSREVGANVLTF
>.|TRBJ2-7|.|TRBV15
TGTGCCACCAGCCGAGGGGGACTACCAAACTACGAGCAGTACTTC
CATSRGGLPNYEQYF
>.|TRBJ1-2|TRBD1|TRBV18
TGTGCCAGCTCGTCGACAGGGTCCGGCTACACCTTC
CASSSTGSGYTF
>.|TRBJ2-7|.|TRBV2
TGTGCCAGCAGCTACGACCGGGAGTACCATCTGTACGAGCAGTACTTC
CASSYDREYHLYEQYF
>few|TRBJ2-1|TRBD1|TRBV18
TGTGCCAGCTCGGTGAGACAGGGGTGGTACAATGAGCAGTTCTTC
CASSVRQGWYNEQFF
>.|TRBJ2-2|.|TRBV7-3
TGTGCCAGCAGCTTAAATCCTATCGGGGAGCTGTTTTTT
CASSLNPIGELFF
>.|TRBJ2-7|TRBD1|TRBV7-2
TGTGCCAGCAGCTTAGGGACAGGGGTCCGCTACGAGCAGTACTTC
CASSLGTGVRYEQYF
>few|TRBJ2-3|.|TRBV29-1
TGCAGCGTTGAGGTCTCGCGGGATACGCAGTATTTT
CSVEVSRDTQYF
>.|TRBJ2-3|.|TRBV4-1
TGCGCCAGCAGCCCTGAGTTCACAGATACGCAGTATTTT
CASSPEFTDTQYF
>few|TRBJ2-3|.|TRBV7-6
TGTGCCAGCAGGTTAGATACAGACGGGACGCAGTATTTT
CASRLDTDGTQYF
>.|TRBJ1-2|TRBD1|TRBV11-2
TGTGCCAGCAGCCAGGACAGGGACTATGGCTACACCTTC
CASSQDRDYGYTF
>few|TRBJ2-5|.|TRBV5-4
TGTGCCAGCAGCTTGGAGGGGGCCCAGTACTTC
CASSLEGAQYF
>.|TRBJ2-3|.|TRBV9
TGTGCCAGCAGCGTTAGTCCTAGCCCACTCACAGATACGCAGTATTTT
CASSVSPSPLTDTQYF
>few|TRBJ1-3|.|TRBV7-2
TGTGCCAGCAGCTCCCGGACAGCCTCTGGAAACACCATATATTTT
CASSSRTASGNTIYF
>few|TRBJ2-4|.|TRBV5-1
TGCGCCAGCAGCCTCGAGGGAAGAGGGGACATTCAGTACTTC
CASSLEGRGDIQYF
>.|TRBJ2-7|TRBD2|TRBV6-4
TGTGCCAGTCGTGCGGGGGGCCGCGAGCAGTACTTC
CASRAGGREQYF
>many|TRBJ2-1|TRBD2|TRBV4-3
TGCGCCAGCAGCCAAGGGACTAGCGGGAGGAATGAGCAGTTCTTC
CASSQGTSGRNEQFF
>few|TRBJ2-1|.|TRBV9
TGTGCCAGCAGCGAGAGATACGCTAGCGAGCAGTTCTTC
CASSERYASEQFF
>.|TRBJ2-5|TRBD1|TRBV15
TGTGCCACCAGCAGAGCCACAGGGGCCCAGTACTTC
CATSRATGAQYF
>.|TRBJ2-1|.|TRBV27
TGTGCCAGCAGGGCAGCCCCTTTGGGGGAGCAGTTCTTC
CASRAAPLGEQFF